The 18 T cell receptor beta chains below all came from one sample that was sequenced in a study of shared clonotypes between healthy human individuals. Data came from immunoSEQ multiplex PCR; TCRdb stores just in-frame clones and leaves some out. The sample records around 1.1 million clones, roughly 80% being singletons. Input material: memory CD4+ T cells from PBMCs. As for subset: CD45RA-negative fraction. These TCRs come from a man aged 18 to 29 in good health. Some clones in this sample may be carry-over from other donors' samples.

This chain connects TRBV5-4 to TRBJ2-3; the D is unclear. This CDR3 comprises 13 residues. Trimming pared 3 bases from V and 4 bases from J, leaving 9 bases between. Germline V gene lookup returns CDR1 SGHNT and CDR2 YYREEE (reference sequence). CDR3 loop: CASSSDGPDTQYF. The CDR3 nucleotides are TGTGCCAGCAGCTCAGATGGGCCAGATACGCAGTATTTT.

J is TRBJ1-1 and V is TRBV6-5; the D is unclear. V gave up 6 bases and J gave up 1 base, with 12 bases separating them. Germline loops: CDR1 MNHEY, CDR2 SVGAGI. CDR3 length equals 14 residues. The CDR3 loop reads CASSFGRRNTEAFF. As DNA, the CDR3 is TGTGCCAGCAGCTTCGGACGGCGGAACACTGAAGCTTTCTTT.

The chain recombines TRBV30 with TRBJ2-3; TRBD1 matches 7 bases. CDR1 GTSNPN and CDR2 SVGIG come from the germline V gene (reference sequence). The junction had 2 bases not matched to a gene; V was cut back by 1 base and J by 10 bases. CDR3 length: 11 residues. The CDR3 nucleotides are TGTGCCTGGAGTGACAGGGGTCCGCAGTATTTT. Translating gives CAWSDRGPQYF.

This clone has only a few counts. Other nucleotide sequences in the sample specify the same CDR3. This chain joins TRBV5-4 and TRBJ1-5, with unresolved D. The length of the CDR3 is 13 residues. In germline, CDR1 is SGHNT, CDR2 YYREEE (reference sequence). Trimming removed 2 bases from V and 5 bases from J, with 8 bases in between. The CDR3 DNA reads TGTGCCAGCAGCTTAGGTCGGGATCAGCCCCAGCATTTT. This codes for CASSLGRDQPQHF.

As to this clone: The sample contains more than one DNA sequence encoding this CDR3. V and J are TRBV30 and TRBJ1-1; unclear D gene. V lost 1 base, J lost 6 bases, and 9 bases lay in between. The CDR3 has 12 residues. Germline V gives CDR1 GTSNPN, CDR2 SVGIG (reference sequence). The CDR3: CAWSAGRAEAFF. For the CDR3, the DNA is TGTGCCTGGAGTGCGGGTAGGGCTGAAGCTTTCTTT. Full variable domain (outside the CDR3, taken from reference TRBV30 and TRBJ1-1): SQTIHQWPATLVQPVGSPLSLECTVEGTSNPNLYWYRQAAGRGLQLLFYSVGIGQISSEVPQNLSASRPQDRQFILSSKKLLLSDSGFYLCAWSAGRAEAFFGQGTRLTVV.

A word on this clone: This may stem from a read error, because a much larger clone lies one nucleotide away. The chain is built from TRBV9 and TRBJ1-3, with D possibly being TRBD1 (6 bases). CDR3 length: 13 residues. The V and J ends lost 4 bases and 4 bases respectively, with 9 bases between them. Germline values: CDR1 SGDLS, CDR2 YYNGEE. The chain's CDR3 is CASSLTGGNTIYF. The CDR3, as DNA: TGTGCCAGCAGCCTCACAGGGGGAAACACCATATATTTT.

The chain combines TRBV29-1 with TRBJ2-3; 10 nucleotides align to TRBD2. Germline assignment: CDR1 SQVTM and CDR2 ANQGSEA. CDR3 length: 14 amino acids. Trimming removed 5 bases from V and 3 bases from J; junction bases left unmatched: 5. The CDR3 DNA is TGCAGCGTTCAGCGGGGGGGCTGGACAGATACGCAGTATTTT. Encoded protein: CSVQRGGWTDTQYF.

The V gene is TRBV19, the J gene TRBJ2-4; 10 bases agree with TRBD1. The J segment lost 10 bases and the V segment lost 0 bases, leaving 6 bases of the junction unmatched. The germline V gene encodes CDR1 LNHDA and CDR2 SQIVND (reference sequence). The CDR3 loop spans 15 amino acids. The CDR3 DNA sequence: TGTGCCAGTAGTATAGATGGGACAGGGGTTTTAATTCAGTACTTC. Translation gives CASSIDGTGVLIQYF.

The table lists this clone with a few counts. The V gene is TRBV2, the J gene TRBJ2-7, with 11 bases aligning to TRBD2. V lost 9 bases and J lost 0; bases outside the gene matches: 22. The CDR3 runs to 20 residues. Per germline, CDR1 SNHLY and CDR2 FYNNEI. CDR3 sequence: CASGAPGLAGDPRSSYEQYF. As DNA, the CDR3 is TGTGCCAGTGGGGCCCCCGGACTAGCGGGCGACCCGCGTAGCTCCTACGAGCAGTACTTC.

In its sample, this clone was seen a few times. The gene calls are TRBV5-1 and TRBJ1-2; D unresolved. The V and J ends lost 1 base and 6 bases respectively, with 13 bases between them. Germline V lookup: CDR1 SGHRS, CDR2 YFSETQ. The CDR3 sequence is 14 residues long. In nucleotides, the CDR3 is TGCGCCAGCAGCTTGTTAGTAGGATTGAATGGCTACACCTTC. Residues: CASSLLVGLNGYTF. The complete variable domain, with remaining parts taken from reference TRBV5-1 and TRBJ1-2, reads KAGVTQTPRYLIKTRGQQVTLSCSPISGHRSVSWYQQTPGQGLQFLFEYFSETQRNKGNFPGRFSGRQFSNSRSEMNVSTLELGDSALYLCASSLLVGLNGYTFGSGTRLTVV.

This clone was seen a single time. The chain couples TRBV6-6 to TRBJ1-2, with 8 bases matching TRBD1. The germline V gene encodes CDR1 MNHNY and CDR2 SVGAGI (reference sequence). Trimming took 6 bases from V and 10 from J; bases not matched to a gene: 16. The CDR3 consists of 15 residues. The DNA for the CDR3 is TGTGCCAGCAGGGGCCCGGGACAGGCGGGGGACACCTACACCTTC. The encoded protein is CASRGPGQAGDTYTF.

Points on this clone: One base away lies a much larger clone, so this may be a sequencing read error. The CDR3 bases are TGTGCCAGCAGTGCCCTCCGACAGGGGCCGGGAGGCTACACCTTC. The encoded protein is CASSALRQGPGGYTF. The chain employs TRBV27 and TRBJ1-2; 8 bases agree with TRBD1. The ends lost 5 bases at V and 8 bases at J; junction bases unmatched: 13. There are 15 residues in the CDR3. Germline V gene lookup returns CDR1 MNHEY and CDR2 SMNVEV (reference sequence).

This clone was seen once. The CDR3 region is CASSQGEDEKLFF. CDR3 sequence (DNA): TGTGCCAGCAGCCAAGGGGAGGACGAAAAACTGTTTTTT. This rearrangement joins TRBV5-4 to TRBJ1-4; TRBD1 might be the D (5 bases). V shed 4 bases and J shed 8 bases, with 12 bases lying between them. Germline V lookup: CDR1 SGHNT, CDR2 YYREEE (reference sequence). The CDR3 length is 13 residues.

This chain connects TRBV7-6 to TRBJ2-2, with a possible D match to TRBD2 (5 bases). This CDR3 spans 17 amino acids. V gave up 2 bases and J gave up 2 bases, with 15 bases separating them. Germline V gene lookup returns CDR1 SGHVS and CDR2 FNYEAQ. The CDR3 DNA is TGTGCCAGCAGCTTAATCTTAAGTGGGAGTAACACCGGGGAGCTGTTTTTT. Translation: CASSLILSGSNTGELFF.

The CDR3, as DNA: TGCGCCAGCAGCCAAGTCTCAGGGGGATGGAACAACTATGGCTACACCTTC. Translated: CASSQVSGGWNNYGYTF. The gene calls are TRBV4-1 and TRBJ1-2, with 7 bases identical to TRBD1. The CDR3 sequence is 17 residues long. The germline gives CDR1 MGHRA, CDR2 YSYEKL. With V trimmed by 1 base and J by 2 bases, 10 bases remained unmatched.

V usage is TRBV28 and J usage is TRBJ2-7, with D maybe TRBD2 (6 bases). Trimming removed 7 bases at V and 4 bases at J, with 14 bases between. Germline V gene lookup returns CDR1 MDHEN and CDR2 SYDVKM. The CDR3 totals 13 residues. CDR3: CASTYGTLYEQYF. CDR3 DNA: TGTGCCAGCACCTATGGGACTCTGTACGAGCAGTACTTC.

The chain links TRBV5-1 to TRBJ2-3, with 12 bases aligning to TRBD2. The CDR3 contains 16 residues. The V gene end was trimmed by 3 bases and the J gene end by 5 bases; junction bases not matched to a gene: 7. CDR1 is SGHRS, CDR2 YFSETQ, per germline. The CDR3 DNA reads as TGCGCCAGCAGCTCCGGACTAGCGGGAAAGGTAGATACGCAGTATTTT. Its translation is CASSSGLAGKVDTQYF.

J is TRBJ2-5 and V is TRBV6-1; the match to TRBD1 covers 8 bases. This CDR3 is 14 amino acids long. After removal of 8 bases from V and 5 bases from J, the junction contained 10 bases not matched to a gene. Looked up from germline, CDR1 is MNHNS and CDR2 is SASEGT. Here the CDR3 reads CASSNRGISETQYF. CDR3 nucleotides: TGTGCCAGCTCCAACAGGGGGATTTCGGAGACCCAGTACTTC.